This section outlines one TCR beta chain sequence together with its context. This entry is derived from a study of shared T cell receptors in the human thymus. V was clipped by 4 bases and J by 2 bases; unmatched bases: 3. Germline V gene sequence: CDR1 SGHDT, CDR2 YYEEEE. This CDR3 is built from 16 residues. Profiled with immunoSEQ multiplex PCR; TCRdb holds only in-frame clones, not every one. The repertoire consists of hundreds of thousands of clones, with roughly 94% occurring once and the leading ten covering approximately 0.02%. The sequence was obtained from a human donor. This chain uses TRBV5-6 with TRBJ2-1, with 13 bases fitting TRBD2. The sequencing input was thymocytes. CDR3 nucleotides: TGTGCCAGCAGCCCGGGGACTAGCGGGGCCTACAATGAGCAGTTCTTC. Its translation: CASSPGTSGAYNEQFF.